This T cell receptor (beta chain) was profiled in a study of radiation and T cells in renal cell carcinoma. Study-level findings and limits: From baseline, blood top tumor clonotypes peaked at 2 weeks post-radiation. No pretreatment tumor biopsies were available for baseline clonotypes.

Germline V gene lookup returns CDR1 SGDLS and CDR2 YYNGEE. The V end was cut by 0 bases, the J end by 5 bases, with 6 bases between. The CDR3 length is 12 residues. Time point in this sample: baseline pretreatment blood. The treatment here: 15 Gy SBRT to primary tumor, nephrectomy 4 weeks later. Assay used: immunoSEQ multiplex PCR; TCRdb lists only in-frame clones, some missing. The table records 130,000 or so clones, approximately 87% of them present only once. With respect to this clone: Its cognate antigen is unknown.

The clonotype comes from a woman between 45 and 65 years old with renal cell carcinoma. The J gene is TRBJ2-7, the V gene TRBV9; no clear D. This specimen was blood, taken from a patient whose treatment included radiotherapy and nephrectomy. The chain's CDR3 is CASSVAPNEQYF. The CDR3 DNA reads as TGTGCCAGCAGCGTAGCTCCGAACGAGCAGTACTTC.